Given below is one T cell receptor beta chain in context. This specimen belongs to a study of regulatory T cells in long-lasting Graves disease. Through Arm-PCR of CDR3 regions and iRepertoire HTBI primers, TCR beta libraries were built. In TCRdb, the multiplex PCR reads were re-called with MiXCR into one record per CDR3 protein. The profile shows over 350,000 distinct CDR3 sequences, about 14% of them singletons. This CDR3 spans 17 amino acids. Trimming removed 0 bases from V and 7 bases from J, with 17 bases in between. Germline CDR1 and CDR2: SGHKS and YYEKEE (reference sequence). Time point described: newly diagnosed GD, antithyroid drugs for less than 3 months. PBMC-extracted RNA yielded the TCR library. The same sample was also studied in work on T cells in Graves' hyperthyroidism and ophthalmopathy.

This clonotype originated in a woman in her forties or fifties with Graves disease. The rearrangement joins TRBV5-5 to TRBJ1-6, with D perhaps matching TRBD1 (5 bases). This sample comprised peripheral blood mononuclear cells (PBMCs), obtained at new diagnosis, from a patient treated with antithyroid drugs. In DNA form, the CDR3 reads TGTGCCAGCAGCTTGGGCCGCGGGGCAGGGTTGAATTCACCCCTCCACTTT. This translates into CASSLGRGAGLNSPLHF.